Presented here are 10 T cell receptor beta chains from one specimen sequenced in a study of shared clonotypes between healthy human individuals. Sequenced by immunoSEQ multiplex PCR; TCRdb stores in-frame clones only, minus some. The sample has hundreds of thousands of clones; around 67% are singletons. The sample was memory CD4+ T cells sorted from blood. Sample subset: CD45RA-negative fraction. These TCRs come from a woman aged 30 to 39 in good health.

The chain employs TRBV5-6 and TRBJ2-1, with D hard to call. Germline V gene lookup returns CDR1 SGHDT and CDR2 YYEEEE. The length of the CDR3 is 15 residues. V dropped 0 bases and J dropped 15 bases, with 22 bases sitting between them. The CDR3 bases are TGTGCCAGCAGCTTGGGGGTTTCTGGCGGCCTCTTGCCGTTCTTC. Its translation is CASSLGVSGGLLPFF.

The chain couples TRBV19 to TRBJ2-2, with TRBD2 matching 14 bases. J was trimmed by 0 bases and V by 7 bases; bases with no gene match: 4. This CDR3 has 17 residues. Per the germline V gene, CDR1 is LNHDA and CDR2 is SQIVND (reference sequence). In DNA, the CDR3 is TGTGCCAGTATTCGACTAGCGGGAGGGACGAACACCGGGGAGCTGTTTTTT. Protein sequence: CASIRLAGGTNTGELFF. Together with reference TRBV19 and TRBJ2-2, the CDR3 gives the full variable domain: DGGITQSPKYLFRKEGQNVTLSCEQNLNHDAMYWYRQDPGQGLRLIYYSQIVNDFQKGDIAEGYSVSREKKESFPLTVTSAQKNPTAFYLCASIRLAGGTNTGELFFGEGSRLTVL.

The CDR3 nucleotides are TGTGCCAGCAGGGCCAGGGGGCGAAACACAGATACGCAGTATTTT. It encodes CASRARGRNTDTQYF. The V call is TRBV28, the J call TRBJ2-3; TRBD1 matches at 8 bases. V dropped 6 bases and J dropped 2; count of bases not matched to a gene: 7. In germline, CDR1 is MDHEN, CDR2 SYDVKM. The CDR3 consists of 15 residues.

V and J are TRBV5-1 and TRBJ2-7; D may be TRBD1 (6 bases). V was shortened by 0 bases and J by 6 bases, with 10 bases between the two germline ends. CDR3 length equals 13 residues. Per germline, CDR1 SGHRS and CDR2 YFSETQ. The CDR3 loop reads CASSLGQDSEQYF. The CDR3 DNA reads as TGCGCCAGCAGCTTGGGGCAGGACAGCGAGCAGTACTTC.

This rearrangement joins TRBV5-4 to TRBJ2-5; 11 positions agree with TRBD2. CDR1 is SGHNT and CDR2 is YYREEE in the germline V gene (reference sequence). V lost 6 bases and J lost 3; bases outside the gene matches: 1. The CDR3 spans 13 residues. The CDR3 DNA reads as TGTGCCAGCAAGACTAGCGGGAAAGAGACCCAGTACTTC. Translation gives CASKTSGKETQYF.

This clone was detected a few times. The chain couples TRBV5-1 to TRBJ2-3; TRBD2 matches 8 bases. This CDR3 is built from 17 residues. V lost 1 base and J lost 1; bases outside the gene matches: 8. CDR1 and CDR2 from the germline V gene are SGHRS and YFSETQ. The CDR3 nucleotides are TGCGCCAGCAGCTTGATTATTAGCGGGGAGGGCACAGATACGCAGTATTTT. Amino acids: CASSLIISGEGTDTQYF.

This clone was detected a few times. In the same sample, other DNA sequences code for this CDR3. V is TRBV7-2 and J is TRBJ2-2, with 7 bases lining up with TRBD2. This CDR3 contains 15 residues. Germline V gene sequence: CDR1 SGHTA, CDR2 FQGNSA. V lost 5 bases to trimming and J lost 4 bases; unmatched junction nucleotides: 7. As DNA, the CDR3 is TGTGCCAGCAGCCCCAAGACTAGCACCACCGGGGAGCTGTTTTTT. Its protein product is CASSPKTSTTGELFF.

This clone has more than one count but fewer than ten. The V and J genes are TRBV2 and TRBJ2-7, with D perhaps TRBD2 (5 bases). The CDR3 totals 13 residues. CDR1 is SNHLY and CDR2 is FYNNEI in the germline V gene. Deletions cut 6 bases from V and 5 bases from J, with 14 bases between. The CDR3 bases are TGTGCCAGCAGGAGAGGGAATTCGGACGAGCAGTACTTC. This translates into CASRRGNSDEQYF.

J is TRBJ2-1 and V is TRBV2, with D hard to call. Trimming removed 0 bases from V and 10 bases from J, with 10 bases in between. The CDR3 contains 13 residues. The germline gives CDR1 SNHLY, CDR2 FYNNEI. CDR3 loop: CASSEALRREQFF. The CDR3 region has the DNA TGTGCCAGCAGTGAAGCGCTTAGAAGGGAGCAGTTCTTC.

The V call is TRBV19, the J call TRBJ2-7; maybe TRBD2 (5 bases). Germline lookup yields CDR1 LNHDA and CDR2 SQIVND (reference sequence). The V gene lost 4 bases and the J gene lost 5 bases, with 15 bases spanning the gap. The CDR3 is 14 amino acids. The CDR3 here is CASSTRADPNEQYF. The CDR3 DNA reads TGTGCCAGTAGTACGCGAGCGGACCCTAACGAGCAGTACTTC. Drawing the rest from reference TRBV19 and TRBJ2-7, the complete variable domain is DGGITQSPKYLFRKEGQNVTLSCEQNLNHDAMYWYRQDPGQGLRLIYYSQIVNDFQKGDIAEGYSVSREKKESFPLTVTSAQKNPTAFYLCASSTRADPNEQYFGPGTRLTVT.